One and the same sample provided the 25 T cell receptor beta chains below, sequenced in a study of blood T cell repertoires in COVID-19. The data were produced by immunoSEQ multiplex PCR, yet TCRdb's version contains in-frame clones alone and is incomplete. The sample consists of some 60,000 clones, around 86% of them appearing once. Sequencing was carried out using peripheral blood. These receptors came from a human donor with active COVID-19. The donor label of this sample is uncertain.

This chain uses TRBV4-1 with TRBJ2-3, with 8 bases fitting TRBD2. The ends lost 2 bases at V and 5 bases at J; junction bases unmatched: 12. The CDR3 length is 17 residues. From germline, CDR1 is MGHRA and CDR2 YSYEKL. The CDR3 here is CASSQPIGGLAVDTQYF. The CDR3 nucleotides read TGCGCCAGCAGCCAACCTATCGGTGGACTAGCCGTAGATACGCAGTATTTT.

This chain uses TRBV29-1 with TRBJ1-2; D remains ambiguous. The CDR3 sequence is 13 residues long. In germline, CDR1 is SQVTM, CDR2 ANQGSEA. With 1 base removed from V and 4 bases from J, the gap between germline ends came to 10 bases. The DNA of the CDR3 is TGCAGCGTTGAAGCCACCGCGGTCTATGGCTACACCTTC. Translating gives CSVEATAVYGYTF.

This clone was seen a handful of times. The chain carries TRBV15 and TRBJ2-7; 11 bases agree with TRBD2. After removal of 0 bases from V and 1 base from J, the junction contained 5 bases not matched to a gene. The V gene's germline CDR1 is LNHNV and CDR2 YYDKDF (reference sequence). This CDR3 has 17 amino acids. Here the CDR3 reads CATSRDPSGRSSYEQYF. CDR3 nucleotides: TGTGCCACCAGCAGAGATCCTAGCGGGAGGAGTTCCTACGAGCAGTACTTC.

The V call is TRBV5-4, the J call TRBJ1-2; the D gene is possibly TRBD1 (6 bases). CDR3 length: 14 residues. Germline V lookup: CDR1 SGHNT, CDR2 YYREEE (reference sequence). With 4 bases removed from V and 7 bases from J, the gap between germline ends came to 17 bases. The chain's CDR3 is CASSTVQGSGGYTF. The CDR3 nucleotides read TGTGCCAGCAGCACCGTACAGGGATCGGGTGGCTACACCTTC.

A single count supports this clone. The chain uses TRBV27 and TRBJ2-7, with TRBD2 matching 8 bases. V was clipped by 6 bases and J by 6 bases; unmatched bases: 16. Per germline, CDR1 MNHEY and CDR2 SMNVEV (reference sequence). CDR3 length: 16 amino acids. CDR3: CASSPSGLAGSAEQYF. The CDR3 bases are TGTGCCAGCAGCCCCTCCGGGCTAGCGGGTAGCGCCGAGCAGTACTTC.

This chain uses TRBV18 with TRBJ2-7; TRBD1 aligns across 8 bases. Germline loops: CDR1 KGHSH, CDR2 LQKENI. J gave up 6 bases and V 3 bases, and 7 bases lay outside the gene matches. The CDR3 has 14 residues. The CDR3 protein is CASSPRQGATEQYF. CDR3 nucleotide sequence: TGTGCCAGCTCACCGCGGCAGGGGGCAACCGAGCAGTACTTC.

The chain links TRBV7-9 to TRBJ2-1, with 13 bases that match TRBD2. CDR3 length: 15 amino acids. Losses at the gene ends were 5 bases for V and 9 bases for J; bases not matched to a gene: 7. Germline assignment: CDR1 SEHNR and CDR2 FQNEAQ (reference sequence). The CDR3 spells CASSPRTSGRGEQFF. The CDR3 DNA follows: TGTGCCAGCAGCCCCCGGACTAGCGGGAGAGGTGAGCAGTTCTTC.

CDR3 amino acids: CASSLIGGVAFF. CDR3 DNA sequence: TGTGCCAGCAGCTTAATTGGGGGGGTGGCTTTCTTT. V and J are TRBV7-3 and TRBJ1-1; TRBD1 is a possible D gene (5 bases). The CDR3 runs 12 residues. V was shortened by 1 base and J by 11 bases, with 11 bases between the two germline ends. From germline, CDR1 is SGHTA and CDR2 FQGTGA.

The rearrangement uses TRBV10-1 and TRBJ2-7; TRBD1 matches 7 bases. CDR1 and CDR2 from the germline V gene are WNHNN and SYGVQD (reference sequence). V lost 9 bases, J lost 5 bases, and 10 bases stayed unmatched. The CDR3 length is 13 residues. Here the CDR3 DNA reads TGCGCCAGGACGACAGGGAGCGGCGACGAGCAGTACTTC. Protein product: CARTTGSGDEQYF.

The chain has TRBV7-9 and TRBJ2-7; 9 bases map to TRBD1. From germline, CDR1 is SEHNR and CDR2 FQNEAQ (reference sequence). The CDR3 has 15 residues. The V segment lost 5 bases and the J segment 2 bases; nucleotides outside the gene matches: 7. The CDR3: CASSPGTGIPYEQYF. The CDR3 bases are TGTGCCAGCAGCCCAGGGACAGGGATCCCCTACGAGCAGTACTTC.

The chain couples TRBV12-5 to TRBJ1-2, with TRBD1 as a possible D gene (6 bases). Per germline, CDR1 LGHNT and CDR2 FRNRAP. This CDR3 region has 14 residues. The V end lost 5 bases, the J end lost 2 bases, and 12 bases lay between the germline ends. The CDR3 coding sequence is TGTGCTAGTGGTCGGGACACTTACAACTATGGCTACACCTTC. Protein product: CASGRDTYNYGYTF.

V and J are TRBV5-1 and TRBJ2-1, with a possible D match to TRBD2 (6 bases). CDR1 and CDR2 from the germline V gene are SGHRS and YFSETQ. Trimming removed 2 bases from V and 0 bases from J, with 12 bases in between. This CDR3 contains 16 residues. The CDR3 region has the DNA TGCGCCAGCAGCTTAAATGCGGGACGCTCCTACAATGAGCAGTTCTTC. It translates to CASSLNAGRSYNEQFF.

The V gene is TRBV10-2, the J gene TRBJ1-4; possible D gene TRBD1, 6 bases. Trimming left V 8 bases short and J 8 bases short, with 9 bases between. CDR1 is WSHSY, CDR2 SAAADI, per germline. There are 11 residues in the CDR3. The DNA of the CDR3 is TGCGCCAGCGAGGACAGAGAAAAACTGTTTTTT. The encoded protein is CASEDREKLFF.

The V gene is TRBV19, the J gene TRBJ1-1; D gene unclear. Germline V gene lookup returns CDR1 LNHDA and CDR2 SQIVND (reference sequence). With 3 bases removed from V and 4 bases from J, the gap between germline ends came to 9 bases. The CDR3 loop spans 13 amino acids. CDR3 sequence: CASSIQVGTEAFF. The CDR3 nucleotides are TGTGCCAGTAGTATCCAGGTAGGCACTGAAGCTTTCTTT.

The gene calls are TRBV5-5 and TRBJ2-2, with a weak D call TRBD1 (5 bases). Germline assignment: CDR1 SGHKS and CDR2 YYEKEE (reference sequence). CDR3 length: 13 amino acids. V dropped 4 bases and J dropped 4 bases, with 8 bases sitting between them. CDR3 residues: CASSATGTGELFF. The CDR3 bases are TGTGCCAGCAGCGCCACAGGCACCGGGGAGCTGTTTTTT.

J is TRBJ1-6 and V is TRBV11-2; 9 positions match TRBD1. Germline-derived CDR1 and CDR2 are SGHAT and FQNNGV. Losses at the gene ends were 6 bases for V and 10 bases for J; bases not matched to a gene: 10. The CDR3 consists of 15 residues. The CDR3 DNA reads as TGTGCCAGCAGGTCCGGGGGACAGGGTGGATCACCCCTCCACTTT. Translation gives CASRSGGQGGSPLHF.

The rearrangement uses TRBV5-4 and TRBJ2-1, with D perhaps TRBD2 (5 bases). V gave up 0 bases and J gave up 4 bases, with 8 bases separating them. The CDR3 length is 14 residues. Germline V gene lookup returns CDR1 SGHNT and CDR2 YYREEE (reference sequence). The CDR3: CASSLGTRYNEQFF. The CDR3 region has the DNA TGTGCCAGCAGCTTGGGTACTAGATACAATGAGCAGTTCTTC.

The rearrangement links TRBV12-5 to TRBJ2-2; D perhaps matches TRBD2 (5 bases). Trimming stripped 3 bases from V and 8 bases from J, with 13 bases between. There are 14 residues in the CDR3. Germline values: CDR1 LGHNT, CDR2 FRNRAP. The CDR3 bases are TGTGCTAGTGGTTTAACGCCCCGAGGGGGGGAGCTGTTTTTT. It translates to CASGLTPRGGELFF.

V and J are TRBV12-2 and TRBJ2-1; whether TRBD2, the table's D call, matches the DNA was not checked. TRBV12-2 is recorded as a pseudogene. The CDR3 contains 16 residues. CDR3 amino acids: CASRLDKRGAYNEQFF. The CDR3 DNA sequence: TGTGCAAGTCGCTTAGATAAGCGGGGGGCCTACAATGAGCAGTTCTTC.

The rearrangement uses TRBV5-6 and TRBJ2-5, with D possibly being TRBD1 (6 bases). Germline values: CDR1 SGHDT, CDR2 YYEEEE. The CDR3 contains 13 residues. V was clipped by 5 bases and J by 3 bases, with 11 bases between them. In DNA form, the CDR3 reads TGTGCCAGCAGGATCCACAGGGAAGAGACCCAGTACTTC. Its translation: CASRIHREETQYF.

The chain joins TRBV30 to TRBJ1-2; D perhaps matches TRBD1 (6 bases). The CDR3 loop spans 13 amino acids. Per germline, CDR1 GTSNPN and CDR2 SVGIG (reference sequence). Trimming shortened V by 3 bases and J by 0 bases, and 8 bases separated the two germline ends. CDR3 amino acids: CAWSGQPNYGYTF. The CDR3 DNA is TGTGCCTGGAGCGGACAGCCTAACTATGGCTACACCTTC.

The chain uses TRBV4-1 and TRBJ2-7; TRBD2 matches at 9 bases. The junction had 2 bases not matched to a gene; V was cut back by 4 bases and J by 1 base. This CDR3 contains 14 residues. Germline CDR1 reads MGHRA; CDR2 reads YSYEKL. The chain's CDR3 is CASSPGLASYEQYF. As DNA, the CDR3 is TGCGCCAGCAGCCCGGGACTAGCATCCTACGAGCAGTACTTC.

CDR3 sequence (DNA): TGTGCCAGCAGTTTTTGGGACAGGGGCCAAGATACGCAGTATTTT. This translates into CASSFWDRGQDTQYF. The V gene is TRBV28, the J gene TRBJ2-3, with TRBD1 matching 10 bases. J lost 5 bases, V lost 3 bases, and 5 bases had no gene match. CDR1 and CDR2 from the germline V gene are MDHEN and SYDVKM. The CDR3 covers 15 residues.

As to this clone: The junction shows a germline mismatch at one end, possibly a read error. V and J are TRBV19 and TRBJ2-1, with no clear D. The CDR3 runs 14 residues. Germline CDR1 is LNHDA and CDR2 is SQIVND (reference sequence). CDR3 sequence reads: CASSIGGDGRPLIF. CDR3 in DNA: TGTGCCAGTAGTATAGGAGGAGATGGTAGACCCCTGATCTTC.

Written as DNA, the CDR3 is TGCAGCGTTGAAGATCAACAGGGGAACTATGGCTACACCTTC. Its protein is CSVEDQQGNYGYTF. The chain is built from TRBV29-1 and TRBJ1-2; 7 nucleotides line up with TRBD1. This CDR3 comprises 14 residues. The germline V gene has CDR1 SQVTM and CDR2 ANQGSEA. Losses at the gene ends were 0 bases for V and 2 bases for J; bases not matched to a gene: 3.